Here is one T cell receptor (beta chain) with its context. Template was genomic DNA; TCR beta CDR3 amplified in two multiplex PCR rounds. Used in first-round PCR were primers specific to each TRBV and TRBJ gene. TCRdb recomputed calls from the multiplex PCR reads with MiXCR, one row per CDR3 protein. The sample holds tens of thousands of distinct CDR3 sequences, approximately 43% seen once. Trimming took 0 bases from V and 4 from J; bases not matched to a gene: 3. The CDR3 runs to 14 residues. The germline V gene has CDR1 SGDLS and CDR2 YYNGEE. This sample was taken from a study of prognosis after radiotherapy for stage I lung cancer.

Here the sequenced sample was PBMCs, taken before or after stereotactic body radiation therapy (not recorded which). V is TRBV9 and J is TRBJ1-2; 7 bases fit TRBD1. The clonotype comes from a donor over 45 with non-small cell lung cancer. The CDR3 nucleotides read TGTGCCAGCAGCGTAGGGACAGGTCCCTATGGCTACACCTTC. This codes for CASSVGTGPYGYTF.